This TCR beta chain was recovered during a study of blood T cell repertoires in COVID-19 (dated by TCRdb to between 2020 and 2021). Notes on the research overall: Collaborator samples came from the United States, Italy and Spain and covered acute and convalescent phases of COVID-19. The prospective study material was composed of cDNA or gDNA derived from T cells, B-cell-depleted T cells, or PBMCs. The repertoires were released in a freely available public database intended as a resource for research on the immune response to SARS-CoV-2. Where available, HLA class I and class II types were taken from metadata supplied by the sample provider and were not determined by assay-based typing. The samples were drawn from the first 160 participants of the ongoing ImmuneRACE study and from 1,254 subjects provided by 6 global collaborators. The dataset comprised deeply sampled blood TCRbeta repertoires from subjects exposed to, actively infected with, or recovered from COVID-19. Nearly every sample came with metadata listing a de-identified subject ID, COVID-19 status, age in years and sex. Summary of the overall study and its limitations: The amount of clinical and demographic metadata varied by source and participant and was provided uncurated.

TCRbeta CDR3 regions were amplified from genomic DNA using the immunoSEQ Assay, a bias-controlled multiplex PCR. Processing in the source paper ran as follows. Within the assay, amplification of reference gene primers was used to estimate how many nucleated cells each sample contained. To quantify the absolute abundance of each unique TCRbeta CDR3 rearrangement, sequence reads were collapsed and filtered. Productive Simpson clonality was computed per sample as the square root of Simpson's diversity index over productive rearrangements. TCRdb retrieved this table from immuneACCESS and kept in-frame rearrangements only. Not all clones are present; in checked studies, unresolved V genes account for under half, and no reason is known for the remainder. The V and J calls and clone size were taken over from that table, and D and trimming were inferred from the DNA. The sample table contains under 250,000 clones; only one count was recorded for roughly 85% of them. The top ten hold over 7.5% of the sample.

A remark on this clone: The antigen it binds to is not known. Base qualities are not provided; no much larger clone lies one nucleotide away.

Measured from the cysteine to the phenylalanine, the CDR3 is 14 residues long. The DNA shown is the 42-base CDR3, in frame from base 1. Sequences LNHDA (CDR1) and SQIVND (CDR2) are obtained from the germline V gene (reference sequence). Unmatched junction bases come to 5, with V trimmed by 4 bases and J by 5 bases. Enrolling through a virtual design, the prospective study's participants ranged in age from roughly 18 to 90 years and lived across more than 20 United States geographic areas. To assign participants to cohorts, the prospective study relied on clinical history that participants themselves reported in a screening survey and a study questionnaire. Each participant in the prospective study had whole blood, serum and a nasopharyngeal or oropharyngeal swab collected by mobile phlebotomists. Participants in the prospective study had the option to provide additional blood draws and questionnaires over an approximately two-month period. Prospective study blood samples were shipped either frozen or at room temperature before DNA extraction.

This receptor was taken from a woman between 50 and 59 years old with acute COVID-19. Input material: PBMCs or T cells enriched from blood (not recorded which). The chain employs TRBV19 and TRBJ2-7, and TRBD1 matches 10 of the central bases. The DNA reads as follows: TGTGCCAGTAGTAGCCGACAGGGGGCCAACGAGCAGTACTTC. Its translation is CASSSRQGANEQYF.